These T cell receptor beta chains were read from a single sample in a study of beta chain features in type 1 diabetes. The data were produced by immunoSEQ multiplex PCR, yet TCRdb's version contains in-frame clones alone and is incomplete. The profile shows 500,000 to 650,000 clones, around 12% of them singletons. Sequencing was performed on naive CD4+ T cells from blood. These receptors were obtained from a man aged 30 to 45 with type 1 diabetes. Each CDR3 is given with its conserved first and last residue. The order of the fields is CDR3 length, clone size, V gene, J gene, D gene, CDR3 protein, CDR3 DNA. A D gene is named only where the DNA matches it firmly. Some rows have no size entry. The others give once, few or many, or a class for an expanded clone.

12	few	TRBV7-9	TRBJ1-6	-	CASDRLESPLHF	TGTGCCAGTGACAGGTTAGAGTCACCCCTCCACTTT
14	few	TRBV6-6	TRBJ2-5	TRBD2	CASSRGLGQETQYF	TGTGCCAGCAGTCGGGGACTAGGCCAAGAGACCCAGTACTTC
14	few	TRBV13	TRBJ1-2	-	CASSYQSGHSGYTF	TGTGCCAGCAGCTATCAATCGGGACACTCTGGCTACACCTTC
12	few	TRBV7-9	TRBJ2-5	-	CASSPYQETQYF	TGTGCCAGCAGCCCTTACCAAGAGACCCAGTACTTC
15	-	TRBV4-2	TRBJ1-2	-	CASSQESAGHYGYTF	TGTGCCAGCAGCCAAGAATCGGCAGGCCACTATGGCTACACCTTC
13	few	TRBV7-2	TRBJ1-5	-	CASSRDVDQPQHF	TGTGCCAGCAGCCGGGATGTCGATCAGCCCCAGCATTTT
13	-	TRBV4-3	TRBJ1-1	-	CASSQEEGLYAFF	TGCGCCAGCAGCCAAGAGGAGGGGTTGTACGCTTTCTTT
14	few	TRBV28	TRBJ2-2	-	CASIDRVNTGELFF	TGTGCCAGCATCGATAGGGTGAACACCGGGGAGCTGTTTTTT
15	-	TRBV30	TRBJ1-6	TRBD1	CAGTARSSYNSPLHF	TGTGCCGGGACAGCGCGGAGCTCCTATAATTCACCCCTCCACTTT
15	-	TRBV29-1	TRBJ1-2	TRBD1	CSVVRDRGSGRGYTF	TGCAGCGTCGTCCGGGACAGGGGATCCGGGAGGGGCTACACCTTC
14	-	TRBV6-5	TRBJ2-7	-	CASSYGVRLYEQYF	TGTGCCAGCAGTTACGGAGTAAGACTCTACGAGCAGTACTTC
15	-	TRBV6-6	TRBJ2-1	-	CASSYASGTVGEQFF	TGTGCCAGCAGTTACGCCAGTGGGACTGTTGGAGAGCAGTTCTTC
15	-	TRBV4-1	TRBJ1-4	-	CASSQDGKGNEKLFF	TGCGCCAGCAGCCAAGATGGAAAGGGGAATGAAAAACTGTTTTTT
13	-	TRBV10-3	TRBJ2-3	TRBD2	CAITLAGTRAQYF	TGTGCCATCACCCTAGCGGGCACCAGGGCGCAGTATTTT
14	-	TRBV7-2	TRBJ2-3	TRBD2	CASTPGLARDTQYF	TGTGCCAGCACCCCGGGACTAGCGCGAGATACGCAGTATTTT
17	-	TRBV2	TRBJ1-1	-	CASSEEKSRQGKTEAFF	TGTGCCAGCAGTGAAGAGAAGTCAAGGCAGGGGAAGACTGAAGCTTTCTTT
16	once	TRBV9	TRBJ1-1	TRBD1	CASSARGRTGLTEAFF	TGTGCCAGCAGCGCCAGGGGGAGGACAGGGTTAACTGAAGCTTTCTTT
17	few	TRBV4-3	TRBJ2-1	-	CASSQDLVRATHNEQFF	TGCGCCAGCAGCCAAGATCTCGTGCGGGCGACCCACAATGAGCAGTTCTTC
16	-	TRBV5-4	TRBJ2-3	TRBD2	CASSLLAGGGTDTQYF	TGTGCCAGCAGCTTATTAGCGGGGGGCGGGACAGATACGCAGTATTTT
14	-	TRBV4-2	TRBJ1-1	-	CASSQEERGWEAFF	TGTGCCAGCAGCCAAGAAGAAAGGGGCTGGGAAGCTTTCTTT
14	few	TRBV27	TRBJ1-1	TRBD1	CASRVQGLNTEAFF	TGTGCCAGCAGGGTACAGGGGCTGAACACTGAAGCTTTCTTT
12	-	TRBV29-1	TRBJ2-7	-	CSVSEDVYEQYF	TGCAGCGTGTCGGAGGATGTCTACGAGCAGTACTTC
13	few	TRBV5-4	TRBJ1-2	-	CASSLVAAHGYTF	TGTGCCAGCAGCTTGGTGGCCGCCCATGGCTACACCTTC
19	-	TRBV9	TRBJ2-1	TRBD1	CASSGRRQGPENPYNEQFF	TGTGCCAGCAGCGGCCGTAGACAGGGGCCTGAAAACCCCTACAATGAGCAGTTCTTC
14	-	TRBV4-3	TRBJ1-4	TRBD1	CASSQGQGNEKLFF	TGCGCCAGCAGCCAGGGACAGGGGAATGAAAAACTGTTTTTT
15	-	TRBV7-2	TRBJ1-5	TRBD1	CASSFVEGGDQPQHF	TGTGCCAGCAGCTTCGTTGAAGGGGGCGATCAGCCCCAGCATTTT